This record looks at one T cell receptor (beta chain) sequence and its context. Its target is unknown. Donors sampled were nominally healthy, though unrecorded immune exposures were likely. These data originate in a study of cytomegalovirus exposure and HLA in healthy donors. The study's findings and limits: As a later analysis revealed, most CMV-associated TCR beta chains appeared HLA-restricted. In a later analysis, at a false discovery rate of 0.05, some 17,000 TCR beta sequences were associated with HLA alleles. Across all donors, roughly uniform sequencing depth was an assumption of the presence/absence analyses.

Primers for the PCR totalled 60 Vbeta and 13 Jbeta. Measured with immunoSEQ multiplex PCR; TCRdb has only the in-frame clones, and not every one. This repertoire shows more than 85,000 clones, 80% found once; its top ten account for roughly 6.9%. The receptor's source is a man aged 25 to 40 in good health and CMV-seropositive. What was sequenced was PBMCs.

The CDR3 DNA reads as TGTGCCAGCAGCCAAGTTGACAGGTCTGAAGCTTTCTTT. The encoded protein is CASSQVDRSEAFF. This sequence joins TRBV14 and TRBJ1-1; D may be TRBD1 (6 bases). The V end lost 1 base, the J end lost 6 bases, and 9 bases lay between the germline ends. Per germline, CDR1 SGHDN and CDR2 FVKESK. This CDR3 region has 13 residues. Together with reference TRBV14 and TRBJ1-1, the CDR3 gives the full variable domain: EAGVTQFPSHSVIEKGQTVTLRCDPISGHDNLYWYRRVMGKEIKFLLHFVKESKQDESGMPNNRFLAERTGGTYSTLKVQPAELEDSGVYFCASSQVDRSEAFFGQGTRLTVV.